The rows below give T cell receptor beta chains drawn from one sample of a study of OX40 agonist ivuxolimab in advanced cancers. The data were produced by immunoSEQ multiplex PCR, yet TCRdb's version contains in-frame clones alone and is incomplete. The sample contains 86,000 or so clones, roughly 92% of which appear only once. This material consisted of CD4+ or CD8+ T cells sorted from blood, taken in a trial of the OX40 agonist ivuxolimab. These receptors came from an adult with an advanced solid tumor such as melanoma, head and neck, liver or kidney cancer. CDR3s include the opening cysteine and the closing phenylalanine or tryptophan. D genes are given only for firm matches.

TRBJ1-5,TRBV27,13,-,TGTGCCAGCAGTTTAGAGGGGCAGCAGCCCCAGCATTTT,CASSLEGQQPQHF
TRBJ1-4,TRBV6-5,14,-,TGTGCCAGCAGTCCAGGAGGCGGTTATGAAAAACTGTTTTTT,CASSPGGGYEKLFF
TRBJ1-5,TRBV5-5,14,-,TGTGCCAGCAGCCTAACAGGGATCAATCAGCCCCAGCATTTT,CASSLTGINQPQHF
TRBJ1-2,TRBV10-3,13,-,TGTGCCATCAGTGAGTACAGGGATGAGGGCTACACCTTC,CAISEYRDEGYTF
TRBJ1-5,TRBV4-1,17,-,TGCGCCAGCAGCCAAGCCGATGACGCTGGTGGCAATCAGCCCCAGCATTTT,CASSQADDAGGNQPQHF
TRBJ1-6,TRBV6-5,13,-,TGTGCCAGCAGTTACCAGTATAATTCACCCCTCCACTTT,CASSYQYNSPLHF
TRBJ2-4,TRBV11-2,16,-,TGTGCCAGCAGCTTCGGACAGCAACTAGCCAAAAACATTCAGTACTTC,CASSFGQQLAKNIQYF
TRBJ1-1,TRBV10-3,11,-,TGTGCCATCAGTGGCGGCACTGAAGCTTTCTTT,CAISGGTEAFF
TRBJ2-6,TRBV6-6,14,-,TGTGCCAGCAGCCCCGGGGCCCCGGCCAACGTCCTGACTTTC,CASSPGAPANVLTF
TRBJ2-2,TRBV7-9,12,-,TGTGCCAGCAGCCGGGACGGCGGGGAGCTGTTTTTT,CASSRDGGELFF